This entry lists 24 T cell receptor beta chains sequenced from one sample in a study of blood T cell repertoires in COVID-19. Libraries were prepared by immunoSEQ multiplex PCR; TCRdb keeps only in-frame clonotypes and omits some of them. There are about 150,000 clones in the sample; 65% to 80% occur only once, and less than 5.5% lies in the top ten. The sequencing sample was made of peripheral blood. The receptors stem from a man aged 60-69 years with acute or convalescent COVID-19.

This clone has a handful of counts. The chain carries TRBV19 and TRBJ2-6, with D possibly matching TRBD1 (6 bases). Germline CDR1 is LNHDA and CDR2 is SQIVND (reference sequence). With 4 bases removed from V and 4 bases from J, the gap between germline ends came to 14 bases. The CDR3 contains 16 residues. The CDR3 DNA is TGTGCCAGTAGTAGAGGGCCAGGGACAGGGGCCAACGTCCTGACTTTC. This sequence encodes CASSRGPGTGANVLTF. The variable domain in full, with the rest retrieved from reference TRBV19 and TRBJ2-6, is DGGITQSPKYLFRKEGQNVTLSCEQNLNHDAMYWYRQDPGQGLRLIYYSQIVNDFQKGDIAEGYSVSREKKESFPLTVTSAQKNPTAFYLCASSRGPGTGANVLTFGAGSRLTVL.

The table lists this clone with a few counts. The chain uses TRBV6-5 and TRBJ2-2; TRBD1 might be the D (6 bases). Between the trimmed V and J ends, which lost 0 bases and 6 bases, there was a span of 8 bases. Germline CDR1 is MNHEY and CDR2 is SVGAGI. This CDR3 comprises 14 residues. DNA for the CDR3: TGTGCCAGCAGTTACTCCCAGGGGTCCGGGGAGCTGTTTTTT. Translated, it gives CASSYSQGSGELFF.

This chain joins TRBV27 and TRBJ1-2, with TRBD1 identical over 9 bases. The V gene end was trimmed by 5 bases and the J gene end by 0 bases; junction bases not matched to a gene: 13. CDR1 and CDR2 from the germline V gene are MNHEY and SMNVEV (reference sequence). The CDR3 spans 18 residues. CDR3 protein: CASSPTLPGQGSNYGYTF. The DNA for the CDR3 is TGTGCCAGCAGTCCGACCCTCCCGGGACAGGGCTCTAACTATGGCTACACCTTC.

This chain uses TRBV19 with TRBJ2-7, with 8 bases lining up with TRBD2. CDR3 length: 14 amino acids. V shed 3 bases, J shed 4 bases, and the junction held 5 bases outside the gene matches. The germline CDR1 and CDR2 sequences are LNHDA and SQIVND (reference sequence). The CDR3 reads CASSIHSGTYEQYF. The CDR3 DNA reads as TGTGCCAGTAGTATTCATAGCGGGACTTACGAGCAGTACTTC.

This chain joins TRBV28 and TRBJ2-1; TRBD1 matches at 7 bases. The CDR3 contains 14 residues. V lost 1 base to trimming and J lost 5 bases; unmatched junction nucleotides: 2. CDR1 and CDR2 (germline): MDHEN, SYDVKM. The CDR3, as DNA: TGTGCCAGCAGTTTATCACAGGGGAACAATGAGCAGTTCTTC. It specifies CASSLSQGNNEQFF. Based on the CDR3 plus reference TRBV28 and TRBJ2-1, the full variable domain is DVKVTQSSRYLVKRTGEKVFLECVQDMDHENMFWYRQDPGLGLRLIYFSYDVKMKEKGDIPEGYSVSREKKERFSLILESASTNQTSMYLCASSLSQGNNEQFFGPGTRLTVL.

The chain employs TRBV7-9 and TRBJ1-4, with TRBD1 matching over 11 bases. This CDR3 region has 17 residues. Germline CDR1 reads SEHNR; CDR2 reads FQNEAQ (reference sequence). V was pared by 5 bases and J by 1 base, with 6 bases of the junction left unmatched. The CDR3 sequence: CASSAGQGVGTNEKLFF. The CDR3 nucleotides are TGTGCCAGCAGCGCGGGACAGGGGGTAGGAACTAATGAAAAACTGTTTTTT.

Comment on this clone: One end of the junction varies from germline; a read error may be responsible. The chain joins TRBV7-7 to TRBJ2-5, with 8 bases lining up with TRBD1. The CDR3 has 15 residues. CDR1 is SSHAT, CDR2 FNYEAQ, per germline (reference sequence). The CDR3 spells CASTQGAQGTETQYF. DNA of the CDR3: TGTGCTAGCACCCAGGGGGCACAGGGGACAGAGACCCAGTACTTC.

This rearrangement joins TRBV6-5 to TRBJ2-7, with 14 nucleotides matching TRBD2. V lost 4 bases and J lost 3; bases outside the gene matches: 2. Germline loops: CDR1 MNHEY, CDR2 SVGAGI. The CDR3 totals 15 residues. The CDR3 here is CASSSGLAGGYEQYF. The CDR3 DNA reads TGTGCCAGCAGTTCTGGACTAGCGGGAGGCTACGAGCAGTACTTC.

This sequence joins TRBV6-1 and TRBJ2-1; 8 bases are shared with TRBD1. In germline, CDR1 is MNHNS, CDR2 SASEGT. V dropped 1 base and J dropped 12; count of bases not matched to a gene: 5. The CDR3 extends over 13 amino acids. CDR3 nucleotide sequence: TGTGCCAGCAGTGAAGTAAAGGACAGGGTGCAGTTCTTC. It encodes CASSEVKDRVQFF.

The chain couples TRBV4-1 to TRBJ1-2, with TRBD1 as a possible D gene (5 bases). The V gene lost 4 bases and the J gene lost 0 bases, with 9 bases spanning the gap. This CDR3 comprises 14 residues. Germline CDR1 is MGHRA and CDR2 is YSYEKL. The CDR3 here is CASSLGGSNYGYTF. In nucleotides, the CDR3 is TGCGCCAGCAGCCTCGGGGGATCTAACTATGGCTACACCTTC.

The V call is TRBV5-8, the J call TRBJ1-1; D is unresolved. Germline V gives CDR1 SGHTS, CDR2 YDEGEE. The CDR3 sequence is 13 residues long. V was cut by 1 base and J by 1 base, with 5 bases left in between. The CDR3 DNA is TGTGCCAGCAGCTTGACAGAGAACACTGAAGCTTTCTTT. Translation: CASSLTENTEAFF.

The V call is TRBV7-2, the J call TRBJ2-5, with TRBD1 identical over 8 bases. After removal of 4 bases from V and 5 bases from J, the junction contained 9 bases not matched to a gene. The CDR3 contains 15 residues. Germline CDR1 and CDR2: SGHTA and FQGNSA. CDR3 loop: CASSSDQGARETQYF. The CDR3 region has the DNA TGTGCCAGCAGCTCGGACCAGGGGGCGAGGGAGACCCAGTACTTC.

In this sample, this clone turned up a few times. This chain joins TRBV3-1 (or the pseudogene TRBV3-2) and TRBJ2-5; no clear D gene. V was trimmed by 4 bases and J by 5 bases, leaving 8 bases between them. The germline V gene encodes CDR1 LGHDT and CDR2 YNNKEL (reference sequence). CDR3 size: 12 residues. DNA of the CDR3: TGTGCCAGCAGCCGAGACTTGGAGACCCAGTACTTC. Translation: CASSRDLETQYF.

Only one count was recorded for this clone. V and J are TRBV6-5 and TRBJ1-5, with unresolved D. The CDR3 consists of 14 residues. Germline lookup yields CDR1 MNHEY and CDR2 SVGAGI. Trimming removed 0 bases from V and 5 bases from J, with 8 bases in between. CDR3 sequence (DNA): TGTGCCAGCAGTTACTCGGCAGGCTATCAGCCCCAGCATTTT. This translates into CASSYSAGYQPQHF.

This sequence joins TRBV7-3 and TRBJ1-5; D is unclear. Looked up from germline, CDR1 is SGHTA and CDR2 is FQGTGA. The CDR3 spans 19 residues. Trimming shortened V by 3 bases and J by 9 bases, and 30 bases separated the two germline ends. The CDR3 loop reads CASSLPYGVITDSLGPQHF. CDR3 bases: TGTGCCAGCAGCTTGCCTTACGGGGTGATAACAGACTCCTTAGGGCCCCAGCATTTT.

This chain links TRBV19 with TRBJ2-5; D perhaps matches TRBD2 (6 bases). Germline V gives CDR1 LNHDA, CDR2 SQIVND (reference sequence). The CDR3 runs to 13 residues. Trimming removed 3 bases at V and 3 bases at J, with 8 bases between. The CDR3 loop reads CASSMASEETQYF. CDR3 nucleotide sequence: TGTGCCAGTAGTATGGCTAGCGAAGAGACCCAGTACTTC. The variable domain in full, with the rest retrieved from reference TRBV19 and TRBJ2-5, is DGGITQSPKYLFRKEGQNVTLSCEQNLNHDAMYWYRQDPGQGLRLIYYSQIVNDFQKGDIAEGYSVSREKKESFPLTVTSAQKNPTAFYLCASSMASEETQYFGPGTRLLVL.

This clone was picked up one time. The chain is built from TRBV5-1 and TRBJ2-6; no reliable D call. V lost 1 base to trimming and J lost 1 base, with 6 bases between them. From germline, CDR1 is SGHRS and CDR2 YFSETQ. The CDR3 covers 15 residues. CDR3 bases: TGCGCCAGCAGCTTGTCTAGATCTGGGGCCAACGTCCTGACTTTC. Translating gives CASSLSRSGANVLTF. Supplemented by reference TRBV5-1 and TRBJ2-6, the full variable domain reads KAGVTQTPRYLIKTRGQQVTLSCSPISGHRSVSWYQQTPGQGLQFLFEYFSETQRNKGNFPGRFSGRQFSNSRSEMNVSTLELGDSALYLCASSLSRSGANVLTFGAGSRLTVL.

This clone was counted a single time. The chain links TRBV5-1 to TRBJ1-5, with a weak D call TRBD1 (5 bases). In germline, CDR1 is SGHRS, CDR2 YFSETQ. CDR3 size: 15 residues. V was shortened by 0 bases and J by 6 bases, with 13 bases between the two germline ends. The CDR3 DNA sequence: TGCGCCAGCAGCTTGGATAGTCAGGGAGGTCAGCCCCAGCATTTT. Translated, it gives CASSLDSQGGQPQHF.

The rearrangement links TRBV9 to TRBJ1-1, with D perhaps matching TRBD1 (6 bases). Looked up from germline, CDR1 is SGDLS and CDR2 is YYNGEE. The CDR3 covers 14 residues. V was clipped by 3 bases and J by 1 base, with 10 bases between them. CDR3 coding DNA: TGTGCCAGCAGCGCCAGGGGACGGAACACTGAAGCTTTCTTT. Its translation is CASSARGRNTEAFF.

The J gene is TRBJ1-5, the V gene TRBV13; D might be TRBD1 (6 bases). The CDR3 is 14 amino acids. V dropped 5 bases and J dropped 5 bases, with 13 bases sitting between them. CDR1 PRHDT and CDR2 FYEKMQ come from the germline V gene (reference sequence). The chain's CDR3 is CASSLHRVDQPQHF. CDR3 bases: TGTGCCAGCAGCCTTCACAGGGTCGATCAGCCCCAGCATTTT. The full variable domain, with the rest looked up from reference TRBV13 and TRBJ1-5, is AAGVIQSPRHLIKEKRETATLKCYPIPRHDTVYWYQQGPGQDPQFLISFYEKMQSDKGSIPDRFSAQQFSDYHSELNMSSLELGDSALYFCASSLHRVDQPQHFGDGTRLSIL.

V and J are TRBV30 and TRBJ2-7, with 8 bases lining up with TRBD1. The germline V gene encodes CDR1 GTSNPN and CDR2 SVGIG (reference sequence). V was pared by 4 bases and J by 7 bases, with 12 bases of the junction left unmatched. This CDR3 spans 14 amino acids. The DNA for the CDR3 is TGTGCCTGGACCCAGGGGGCCTCAGCTGGTGAGCAGTACTTC. Translated, it gives CAWTQGASAGEQYF.

J is TRBJ2-2 and V is TRBV11-2, with D perhaps TRBD1 (6 bases). The CDR3 totals 15 residues. Trimming shortened V by 4 bases and J by 3 bases, and 12 bases separated the two germline ends. Looked up from germline, CDR1 is SGHAT and CDR2 is FQNNGV. CDR3 in amino acids: CASSYRDEYTGELFF. DNA for the CDR3: TGTGCCAGCAGCTACAGGGATGAGTACACCGGGGAGCTGTTTTTT. The full variable domain, completed using reference TRBV11-2 and TRBJ2-2, is EAGVAQSPRYKIIEKRQSVAFWCNPISGHATLYWYQQILGQGPKLLIQFQNNGVVDDSQLPKDRFSAERLKGVDSTLKIQPAKLEDSAVYLCASSYRDEYTGELFFGEGSRLTVL.

This chain joins TRBV5-1 and TRBJ2-5; D possibly corresponds to TRBD1 (5 bases). The CDR3 runs 16 residues. The V gene lost 0 bases and the J gene lost 1 base, with 13 bases spanning the gap. The germline V gene has CDR1 SGHRS and CDR2 YFSETQ. In DNA form, the CDR3 reads TGCGCCAGCAGCTTGGCCGACAGACCCGGCCAAGAGACCCAGTACTTC. Protein sequence: CASSLADRPGQETQYF.

The genes are TRBV12-5 and TRBJ2-5; D is unresolved. The CDR3 is made up of 14 amino acids. Per the germline V gene, CDR1 is LGHNT and CDR2 is FRNRAP. V gave up 1 base and J gave up 3 bases, with 9 bases separating them. CDR3 nucleotides: TGTGCTAGTGGTTTGGGGCAGCAGGAAGAGACCCAGTACTTC. The encoded protein is CASGLGQQEETQYF.